Here is one T cell receptor (beta chain) with its context. Its antigen is currently not known. Base quality data are lacking; no much larger clone is found one base away. This record belongs to a study of T cells in tumors after PD-1 blockade (dated 2019 in TCRdb). Notes on the research overall: Prior checkpoint blockade, systemic immunosuppressant use, and recent radiotherapy or other anti-cancer therapy within 4 weeks were grounds for patient exclusion. RECIST version 1.1 was used to evaluate clinical response. On average, peripheral blood samples had 113,528 TCR templates (range 24,679-257,772) and roughly 35,000 unique clonotypes. Treatment consisted of either cemiplimab 350 mg every 2 weeks or pembrolizumab 200 mg every 3 weeks. Bulk TCR sequencing was performed on more than nine peripheral blood samples from a handful of patients to compare blood and tumor clonotypes. Ongoing daily vismodegib 150 mg was also given to a subset of patients during anti-PD-1 treatment. Paired single-cell RNA and TCR sequencing was performed on site-matched tumors from BCC or SCC patients before and after anti-PD-1 therapy. Broad study findings and their caveats: About 37% of tumor TCR clonotypes were detected in blood, and some novel exhausted tumor clones were observed in pre-treatment blood, which was taken as suggesting peripheral recruitment. The source of novel T cell clones was not identified, and lymphoid organs or rare unexpanded clones within the tumor or the tumor periphery could be included among the possible sources.

The immunoSEQ platform was used to carry out deep TCRbeta sequencing. In the source study's methods: Only productive rearrangements were exported from the immunoSEQ Analyzer for further analysis. Bulk TCRbeta clonotypes were assigned T cell phenotypes by matching to single-cell RNA+TCR-seq clones sharing the same TCRbeta sequence. Using bulk TCR sequencing data, clone enrichment in tumor was calculated by dividing a clone's tumor frequency by the same clone's PBMC frequency. TCRs were grouped by GLIPH into specificity groups, defined as clusters of distinct TCRs likely recognizing common antigens via shared CDR3 motifs. TCRdb took over this immuneACCESS table, retaining in-frame rearrangements with V and J assigned. Such tables are incomplete; in checked studies, under half of the missing clones stem from an unresolved V gene, and the remainder is unexplained. V, J and clone size are those of that table, while D and trimming were read from the DNA. In this sample the table shows tens of thousands of clones, around 80% of which occur a single time. The ten largest clonotypes hold under 15% of the sample.

The cysteine opens and the phenylalanine closes a CDR3 of 16 amino acids. The CDR3 DNA has 48 bases and is translated from base 1. Looking up the germline V gene (reference sequence) yields CDR1 LGHDT and CDR2 YNNKEL. V loses 2 bases of germline sequence and J loses 5 bases, and the interval between the two ends is 16 bases. The time point tag for this specimen amounts to: before anti-PD-1 therapy. For bulk TCRbeta sequencing, genomic DNA was extracted from tumor biopsies or peripheral blood, and input amounts ranged from about 600 ng to 6,500 ng. All patients had histologically proven advanced or metastatic basal or squamous cell carcinoma and were poor candidates for surgical resection. Of the ten or so patients in the basal cell carcinoma cohort, about eight underwent bulk tumor TCR sequencing.

Sequenced material: PBMCs, taken before anti-PD-1 treatment. The chain is encoded by TRBV3-1 (or the pseudogene TRBV3-2) joined to TRBJ1-5, and perhaps TRBD1 as D gene, on 5 matching bases. The sequence derives from a human donor with basal cell carcinoma. The CDR3 here reads CASSQSGTSRDQPQHF. The bases are TGTGCCAGCAGCCAAAGTGGGACGAGTAGAGATCAGCCCCAGCATTTT.